The 6 T cell receptor beta chains presented below share a single source sample, sequenced in a study of CD8 T cells in Susac syndrome. RNA totalling about 0.45 to 1 ug underwent reverse transcription with random hexamers. TCRdb passed the immunoSEQ multiplex PCR reads through MiXCR, listing each CDR3 protein once. The sample has approximately 100,000 distinct CDR3 sequences, 85% to 95% seen once. The specimen sequenced was CD8+ T cells from PBMCs. The receptors originated from a human donor in good health.

This clonotype has only a few counts. The V gene is TRBV27, the J gene TRBJ1-2; possible D gene TRBD1, 5 bases. Germline V gives CDR1 MNHEY, CDR2 SMNVEV (reference sequence). This CDR3 spans 15 amino acids. The ends were cut back, 8 bases at V and 5 bases at J, with 21 bases in the middle. The CDR3 sequence is CASRPPGTQYYGYTF. The CDR3 bases are TGTGCCAGCCGCCCGCCAGGGACGCAGTATTATGGCTACACCTTC.

CDR3 in amino acids: CSASNGYTF. The CDR3 DNA reads as TGCAGTGCTAGTAATGGCTACACCTTC. This rearrangement joins TRBV20-1 to TRBJ1-2; D gene uncertain. Germline CDR1 reads DFQATT; CDR2 reads SNEGSKA (reference sequence). CDR3 size: 9 residues. V was pared by 3 bases and J by 6 bases, with 2 bases between.

This chain connects TRBV7-9 to TRBJ1-2, with TRBD1 as a possible D gene (6 bases). The CDR3 is 16 residues long. CDR1 and CDR2 from the germline V gene are SEHNR and FQNEAQ (reference sequence). Trimming took off 6 bases at V and 1 base at J, with 18 bases between the two ends. The CDR3 sequence is CASRLVRGQLNYGYTF. As DNA, the CDR3 is TGTGCCAGCAGACTGGTGCGGGGGCAGCTTAACTATGGCTACACCTTC.

This chain joins TRBV14 and TRBJ1-4, with a weak D call TRBD1 (6 bases). V was cut by 1 base and J by 10 bases, with 16 bases left in between. Germline CDR1 and CDR2: SGHDN and FVKESK. The CDR3 runs 15 residues. The CDR3 sequence: CASSQGTGGWGKLFF. The CDR3 DNA follows: TGTGCCAGCAGCCAAGGAACCGGGGGCTGGGGAAAACTGTTTTTT.

The chain combines TRBV29-1 with TRBJ2-1; D is uncertain. Between the trimmed V and J ends, which lost 7 bases and 8 bases, there was a span of 15 bases. Germline-derived CDR1 and CDR2 are SQVTM and ANQGSEA. The CDR3 runs 12 residues. The DNA of the CDR3 is TGCAGCGCCCTGGTTCCAGGCCATGAGCAGTTCTTC. The encoded protein is CSALVPGHEQFF.

This clonotype was seen only once. The chain is built from TRBV6-5 and TRBJ2-7, with 11 nucleotides matching TRBD2. Germline CDR1 and CDR2: MNHEY and SVGAGI. The CDR3 is 13 residues long. V trimming: 4 bases; J trimming: 9 bases; junction bases outside the gene matches: 5. The CDR3 loop reads CASSSASGRPQYF. CDR3 bases: TGTGCCAGCAGTTCGGCTAGCGGGAGGCCGCAGTACTTC.